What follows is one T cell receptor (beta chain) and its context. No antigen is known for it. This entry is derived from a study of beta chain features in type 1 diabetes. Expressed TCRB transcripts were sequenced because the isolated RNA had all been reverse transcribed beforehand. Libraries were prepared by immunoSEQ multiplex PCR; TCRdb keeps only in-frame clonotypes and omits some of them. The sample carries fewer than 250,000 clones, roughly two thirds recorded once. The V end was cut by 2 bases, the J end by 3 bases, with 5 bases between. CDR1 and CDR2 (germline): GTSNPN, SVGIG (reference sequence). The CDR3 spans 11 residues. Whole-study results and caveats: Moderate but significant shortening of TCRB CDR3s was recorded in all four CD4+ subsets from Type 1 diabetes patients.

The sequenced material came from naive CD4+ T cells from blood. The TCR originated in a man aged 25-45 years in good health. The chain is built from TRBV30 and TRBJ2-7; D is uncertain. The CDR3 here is CAWSSGYEQYF. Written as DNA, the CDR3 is TGTGCCTGGAGTTCGGGCTACGAGCAGTACTTC.